This entry lists 30 T cell receptor beta chains sequenced from one sample in a study of blood T cell repertoires in COVID-19. Sequencing used immunoSEQ multiplex PCR; TCRdb keeps in-frame clones, though not all of them. The profile covers 190,000 or so clones, with approximately 86% appearing a single time and 3.5% to 5.5% taken by the ten largest. Sequenced sample: PBMCs or T cells enriched from blood (not recorded which). Receptor source: a woman under 40 who had been exposed to COVID-19.

The chain joins TRBV12-3 or TRBV12-4 to TRBJ1-1; D unclear. The germline V and J ends were trimmed by 4 bases and 0 bases, with 6 bases remaining between them. The CDR3 is made up of 13 amino acids. CDR3: CASSYHMNTEAFF. In DNA form, the CDR3 reads TGTGCCAGCAGTTACCACATGAACACTGAAGCTTTCTTT.

V is TRBV29-1 and J is TRBJ2-1; TRBD1 matches 8 bases. Germline values: CDR1 SQVTM, CDR2 ANQGSEA. V dropped 4 bases and J dropped 9; count of bases not matched to a gene: 11. The CDR3 runs to 14 residues. CDR3 in amino acids: CSVVSQGALTEQFF. As DNA, the CDR3 is TGCAGCGTTGTTTCTCAGGGGGCCCTTACTGAGCAGTTCTTC.

The chain has TRBV7-6 and TRBJ2-2; D not certain. This CDR3 is built from 11 residues. V lost 3 bases to trimming and J lost 7 bases, with 3 bases between them. Germline lookup yields CDR1 SGHVS and CDR2 FNYEAQ. The CDR3 sequence: CASSFRGELFF. CDR3 nucleotides: TGTGCCAGCAGCTTTCGCGGGGAGCTGTTTTTT.

This chain links TRBV13 with TRBJ2-1, with 10 bases that match TRBD1. This CDR3 has 16 amino acids. V was clipped by 4 bases and J by 3 bases; unmatched bases: 6. Germline assignment: CDR1 PRHDT and CDR2 FYEKMQ (reference sequence). CDR3 in DNA: TGTGCCAGCAGCTCCCGAGGGACAGGGGTCTACAATGAGCAGTTCTTC. It is translated as CASSSRGTGVYNEQFF.

The V gene is TRBV5-5, the J gene TRBJ1-4; 8 bases are a match to TRBD1. The CDR3 covers 17 residues. V dropped 1 base and J dropped 5; count of bases not matched to a gene: 10. Germline CDR1 and CDR2: SGHKS and YYEKEE (reference sequence). The CDR3 DNA is TGTGCCAGCAGCTTGAGTCAGGGGGCAAACGGAAATGAAAAACTGTTTTTT. Translating gives CASSLSQGANGNEKLFF.

V is TRBV7-6 and J is TRBJ2-7; 8 bases agree with TRBD2. CDR1 is SGHVS, CDR2 FNYEAQ, per germline. The CDR3 has 15 amino acids. Trimming removed 3 bases from V and 3 bases from J; junction bases left unmatched: 7. CDR3 sequence reads: CASSFAGGASYEQYF. The CDR3 DNA is TGTGCCAGCAGCTTTGCCGGGGGGGCCAGCTACGAGCAGTACTTC.

This chain links TRBV5-5 with TRBJ2-3; TRBD2 agrees at 8 bases. V trimming: 4 bases; J trimming: 1 base; junction bases outside the gene matches: 5. The germline V gene has CDR1 SGHKS and CDR2 YYEKEE (reference sequence). The CDR3 is 15 amino acids. CDR3 coding DNA: TGTGCCAGCAGCCTTCCGGGGGGGGGCACAGATACGCAGTATTTT. Translation: CASSLPGGGTDTQYF.

This chain links TRBV9 with TRBJ1-3, with 8 bases that match TRBD1. From germline, CDR1 is SGDLS and CDR2 YYNGEE. V dropped 0 bases and J dropped 2; count of bases not matched to a gene: 4. The CDR3 loop spans 16 amino acids. DNA of the CDR3: TGTGCCAGCAGCGTAGGGGGACAGGATGCTGGAAACACCATATATTTT. This encodes CASSVGGQDAGNTIYF.

In this sample, this clone turned up a few times. This chain links TRBV12-5 with TRBJ1-5; D is unclear. V lost 0 bases to trimming and J lost 5 bases, with 11 bases between them. Germline CDR1 is LGHNT and CDR2 is FRNRAP. CDR3 size: 15 residues. CDR3 residues: CASGLVAGLDQPQHF. The CDR3 nucleotides are TGTGCTAGTGGTTTGGTTGCCGGGTTAGATCAGCCCCAGCATTTT.

The rearrangement links TRBV27 to TRBJ1-2, with 7 bases fitting TRBD1. V shed 0 bases, J shed 4 bases, and the junction held 8 bases outside the gene matches. This CDR3 has 16 residues. In germline, CDR1 is MNHEY, CDR2 SMNVEV (reference sequence). The CDR3 nucleotides read TGTGCCAGCAGTTTATCGCCCGCACCAGGGGGCTATGGCTACACCTTC. Its protein is CASSLSPAPGGYGYTF.

The chain has TRBV7-8 and TRBJ1-3; 10 nucleotides agree with TRBD1. V gave up 4 bases and J gave up 1 base; unmatched junction bases: 4. CDR3 length equals 16 residues. Germline CDR1 and CDR2: SGHVS and FQNEAQ. This chain's CDR3 is CASSSPGQGSGNTIYF. Here the CDR3 DNA reads TGTGCCAGCAGCTCTCCGGGACAGGGGTCTGGAAACACCATATATTTT.

Comments on this clone: In the same sample, other DNA sequences code for this CDR3. The V and J genes are TRBV3-1 (or the pseudogene TRBV3-2) and TRBJ1-5; D unresolved. The germline gives CDR1 LGHDT, CDR2 YNNKEL (reference sequence). The CDR3 contains 13 residues. Trimming took off 1 base at V and 2 bases at J, with 3 bases between the two ends. The CDR3 protein is CASSQAGNQPQHF. The CDR3 region has the DNA TGTGCCAGCAGCCAAGCAGGCAATCAGCCCCAGCATTTT.

V is TRBV27 and J is TRBJ2-7, with D possibly TRBD2 on 6 matching bases. This CDR3 spans 14 amino acids. CDR1 is MNHEY, CDR2 SMNVEV, per germline (reference sequence). The germline V and J ends were trimmed by 3 bases and 2 bases, with 11 bases remaining between them. The CDR3 loop is CASSFHGTAYEQYF. The CDR3 DNA reads as TGTGCCAGCAGTTTTCACGGGACTGCCTACGAGCAGTACTTC.

V usage is TRBV6-5 and J usage is TRBJ1-5, with D possibly TRBD1 on 6 matching bases. Trimming pared 9 bases from V and 6 bases from J, leaving 18 bases between. Germline V lookup: CDR1 MNHEY, CDR2 SVGAGI. This CDR3 is 14 amino acids long. The CDR3 DNA follows: TGTGCCAGTACCTCAATTCAGGGGCGTCAGCCCCAGCATTTT. Amino acids: CASTSIQGRQPQHF.

Only one count was recorded for this clone. The chain combines TRBV5-1 with TRBJ1-2; D is ambiguous. The CDR3 has 15 amino acids. Per the germline V gene, CDR1 is SGHRS and CDR2 is YFSETQ. Trimming cost V 4 bases and J 8 bases, with 21 bases left between them. CDR3 in DNA: TGCGCCAGCAGCCGTACCGGAGGGCCGCCTGAGGGCTACACCTTC. This encodes CASSRTGGPPEGYTF.

CDR3 nucleotides: TGTGCCAGCAGCTTGGAGGAGGGAGTCTATGGCTACACCTTC. It translates to CASSLEEGVYGYTF. The chain recombines TRBV5-6 with TRBJ1-2; D not certain. The CDR3 loop spans 14 amino acids. V dropped 0 bases and J dropped 4 bases, with 10 bases sitting between them. Germline V lookup: CDR1 SGHDT, CDR2 YYEEEE.

The V gene is TRBV9, the J gene TRBJ1-1; D gene uncertain. Trimming pared 0 bases from V and 1 base from J, leaving 4 bases between. Looked up from germline, CDR1 is SGDLS and CDR2 is YYNGEE. The CDR3 consists of 13 residues. DNA for the CDR3: TGTGCCAGCAGCGTAGAGAGGAACACTGAAGCTTTCTTT. It is translated as CASSVERNTEAFF.

The chain combines TRBV12-5 with TRBJ1-2, with D unclear. The V and J ends lost 1 base and 0 bases respectively, with 12 bases between them. The CDR3 runs to 16 residues. In germline, CDR1 is LGHNT, CDR2 FRNRAP. The CDR3 sequence is CASGLGRLAANYGYTF. The CDR3 DNA sequence: TGTGCTAGTGGTTTGGGGCGACTGGCAGCTAACTATGGCTACACCTTC.

The chain carries TRBV5-1 and TRBJ2-4, with 12 bases lining up with TRBD1. Per germline, CDR1 SGHRS and CDR2 YFSETQ. The J segment lost 1 base and the V segment lost 0 bases, leaving 2 bases of the junction unmatched. CDR3 size: 17 residues. The CDR3 spells CASSLEGQGAAKNIQYF. CDR3 sequence (DNA): TGCGCCAGCAGCTTGGAGGGACAGGGGGCGGCCAAAAACATTCAGTACTTC.

The chain has TRBV5-4 and TRBJ2-2; a possible D gene is TRBD1 (5 bases). This CDR3 is built from 14 residues. V was cut by 1 base and J by 5 bases, with 9 bases left in between. Germline CDR1 SGHNT, CDR2 YYREEE (reference sequence). CDR3 loop: CASSLRQKTGELFF. CDR3 nucleotides: TGTGCCAGCAGCTTGAGACAGAAAACCGGGGAGCTGTTTTTT.

This rearrangement joins TRBV27 to TRBJ2-3; maybe TRBD1 (5 bases). Trimming removed 3 bases at V and 2 bases at J, with 12 bases between. The CDR3 spans 15 residues. In germline, CDR1 is MNHEY, CDR2 SMNVEV (reference sequence). In DNA, the CDR3 is TGTGCCAGCAGTTTCTGGGGCCTCACCACAGATACGCAGTATTTT. As protein: CASSFWGLTTDTQYF.

The V and J genes are TRBV9 and TRBJ1-1, with TRBD1 as a possible D gene (6 bases). In germline, CDR1 is SGDLS, CDR2 YYNGEE. Deletions cut 3 bases from V and 4 bases from J, with 16 bases between. CDR3 length equals 15 residues. CDR3 protein: CASSAYTQGGTEAFF. The CDR3 coding sequence is TGTGCCAGCAGCGCCTACACACAGGGCGGCACTGAAGCTTTCTTT.

This clone appeared a few times. This chain uses TRBV10-1 with TRBJ1-3; D is uncertain. V lost 6 bases and J lost 0, with 12 bases in between. The CDR3 runs 15 residues. CDR1 and CDR2 from the germline V gene are WNHNN and SYGVQD (reference sequence). CDR3 coding DNA: TGCGCCAGCAGCGCCGGGGATTCCTCTGGAAACACCATATATTTT. Encoded protein: CASSAGDSSGNTIYF.

The chain uses TRBV5-1 and TRBJ1-2; no firm D call. The CDR3 consists of 12 residues. Germline CDR1 reads SGHRS; CDR2 reads YFSETQ. The V end lost 5 bases, the J end lost 6 bases, and 11 bases lay between the germline ends. The CDR3 loop reads CASRASGNGYTF. The CDR3, as DNA: TGCGCCAGCAGGGCTTCGGGAAATGGCTACACCTTC. The whole variable domain, filled in from reference TRBV5-1 and TRBJ1-2, reads KAGVTQTPRYLIKTRGQQVTLSCSPISGHRSVSWYQQTPGQGLQFLFEYFSETQRNKGNFPGRFSGRQFSNSRSEMNVSTLELGDSALYLCASRASGNGYTFGSGTRLTVV.

The J gene is TRBJ1-2, the V gene TRBV2; 10 bases are shared with TRBD1. Germline V gene lookup returns CDR1 SNHLY and CDR2 FYNNEI. This CDR3 is built from 16 residues. V lost 3 bases, J lost 3 bases, and 7 bases stayed unmatched. The CDR3 reads CASSDGDRGVYYGYTF. Written as DNA, the CDR3 is TGTGCCAGCAGTGACGGGGACAGGGGAGTATACTATGGCTACACCTTC.

The chain carries TRBV12-5 and TRBJ1-2; TRBD1 agrees at 7 bases. The ends lost 7 bases at V and 4 bases at J; junction bases unmatched: 6. Per the germline V gene, CDR1 is LGHNT and CDR2 is FRNRAP. The CDR3 spans 13 residues. The CDR3 spells CASDYRDSYGYTF. The DNA for the CDR3 is TGTGCTAGTGACTACCGGGACAGCTATGGCTACACCTTC.

The chain has TRBV27 and TRBJ1-1, with TRBD1 identical over 8 bases. The CDR3 spans 14 residues. Germline assignment: CDR1 MNHEY and CDR2 SMNVEV (reference sequence). The ends lost 5 bases at V and 8 bases at J; junction bases unmatched: 10. The CDR3 protein is CASSPWTGRTEAFF. DNA for the CDR3: TGTGCCAGCAGTCCCTGGACAGGGCGGACGGAAGCTTTCTTT.

This rearrangement joins TRBV27 to TRBJ2-2; unclear D gene. The germline V gene encodes CDR1 MNHEY and CDR2 SMNVEV (reference sequence). CDR3 length: 16 amino acids. V lost 2 bases and J lost 1, with 11 bases in between. The CDR3 is CASSLHSNKNTGELFF. CDR3 DNA: TGTGCCAGCAGTTTACACAGCAATAAGAACACCGGGGAGCTGTTTTTT.

Here the CDR3 reads CASSLQGRDTQYF. The CDR3 nucleotides are TGTGCCAGCAGTTTACAGGGTAGAGATACGCAGTATTTT. The rearrangement joins TRBV12-3 or TRBV12-4 to TRBJ2-3, with D possibly TRBD1 on 5 matching bases. The V end lost 2 bases, the J end lost 5 bases, and 8 bases lay between the germline ends. The CDR3 extends over 13 amino acids.

The chain uses TRBV7-6 and TRBJ1-6; D remains ambiguous. Germline loops: CDR1 SGHVS, CDR2 FNYEAQ. This CDR3 has 13 amino acids. V lost 1 base, J lost 10 bases, and 8 bases lay in between. The CDR3 DNA sequence: TGTGCCAGCAGCTTAGATGCCCGGTCACCCCTCCACTTT. It translates to CASSLDARSPLHF.